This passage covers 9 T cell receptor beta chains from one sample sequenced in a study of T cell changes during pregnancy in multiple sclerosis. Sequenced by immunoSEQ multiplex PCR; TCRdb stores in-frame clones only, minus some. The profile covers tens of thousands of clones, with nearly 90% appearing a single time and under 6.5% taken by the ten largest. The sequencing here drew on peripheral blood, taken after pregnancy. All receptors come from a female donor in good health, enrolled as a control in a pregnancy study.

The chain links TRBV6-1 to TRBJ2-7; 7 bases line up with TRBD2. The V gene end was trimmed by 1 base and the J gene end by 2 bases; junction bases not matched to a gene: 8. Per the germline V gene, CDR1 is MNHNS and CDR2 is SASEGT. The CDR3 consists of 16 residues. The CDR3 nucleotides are TGTGCCAGCAGTGAAGAAAGGTCAGGGAGGGCCTACGAGCAGTACTTC. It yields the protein CASSEERSGRAYEQYF.

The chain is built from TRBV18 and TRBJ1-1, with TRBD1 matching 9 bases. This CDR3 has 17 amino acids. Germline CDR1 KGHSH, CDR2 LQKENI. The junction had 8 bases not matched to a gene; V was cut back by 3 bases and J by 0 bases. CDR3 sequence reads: CASSPLPTGGMNTEAFF. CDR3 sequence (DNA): TGTGCCAGCTCACCCCTCCCGACAGGGGGAATGAACACTGAAGCTTTCTTT. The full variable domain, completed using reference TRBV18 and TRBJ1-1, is NAGVMQNPRHLVRRRGQEARLRCSPMKGHSHVYWYRQLPEEGLKFMVYLQKENIIDESGMPKERFSAEFPKEGPSILRIQQVVRGDSAAYFCASSPLPTGGMNTEAFFGQGTRLTVV.

CDR3 residues: CASSLVVAGKQETQYF. The CDR3 DNA reads TGTGCCAGCAGCTTGGTGGTAGCGGGGAAACAAGAGACCCAGTACTTC. The chain couples TRBV5-6 to TRBJ2-5; 8 bases line up with TRBD2. Per the germline V gene, CDR1 is SGHDT and CDR2 is YYEEEE. CDR3 length equals 16 residues. V lost 0 bases, J lost 2 bases, and 6 bases stayed unmatched.

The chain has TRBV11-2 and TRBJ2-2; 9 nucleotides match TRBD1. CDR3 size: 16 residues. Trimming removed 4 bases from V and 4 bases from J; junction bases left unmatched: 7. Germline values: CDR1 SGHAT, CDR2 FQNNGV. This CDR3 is CASSSRTGEVTGELFF. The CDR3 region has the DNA TGTGCCAGCAGCTCTCGGACAGGGGAGGTCACCGGGGAGCTGTTTTTT.

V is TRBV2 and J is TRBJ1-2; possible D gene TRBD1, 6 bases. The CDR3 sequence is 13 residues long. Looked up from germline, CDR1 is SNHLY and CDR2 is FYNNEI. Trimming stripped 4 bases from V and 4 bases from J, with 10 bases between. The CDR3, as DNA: TGTGCCAGCAGTGTCGAGGACAGCTATGGCTACACCTTC. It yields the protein CASSVEDSYGYTF.

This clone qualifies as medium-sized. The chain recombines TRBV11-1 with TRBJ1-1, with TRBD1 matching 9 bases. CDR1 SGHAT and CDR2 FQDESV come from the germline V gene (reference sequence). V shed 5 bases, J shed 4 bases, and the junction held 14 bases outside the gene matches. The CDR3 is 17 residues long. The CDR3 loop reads CASSETTGQGLGTEAFF. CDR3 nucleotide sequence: TGTGCCAGCAGCGAGACAACTGGACAGGGGCTAGGCACTGAAGCTTTCTTT.

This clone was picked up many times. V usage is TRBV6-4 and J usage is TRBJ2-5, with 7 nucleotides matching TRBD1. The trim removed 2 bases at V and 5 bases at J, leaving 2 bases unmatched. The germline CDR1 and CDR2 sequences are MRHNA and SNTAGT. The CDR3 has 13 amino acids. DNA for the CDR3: TGTGCCAGCAGTGACGGGGACAGTGAGACCCAGTACTTC. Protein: CASSDGDSETQYF.

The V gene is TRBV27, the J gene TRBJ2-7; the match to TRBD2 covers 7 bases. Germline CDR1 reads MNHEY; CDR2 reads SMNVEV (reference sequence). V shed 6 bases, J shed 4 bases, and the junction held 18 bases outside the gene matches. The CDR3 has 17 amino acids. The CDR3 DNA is TGTGCCAGCAGCCAACGGGTAGCGGGTCCCTCCGGATACGAGCAGTACTTC. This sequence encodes CASSQRVAGPSGYEQYF.

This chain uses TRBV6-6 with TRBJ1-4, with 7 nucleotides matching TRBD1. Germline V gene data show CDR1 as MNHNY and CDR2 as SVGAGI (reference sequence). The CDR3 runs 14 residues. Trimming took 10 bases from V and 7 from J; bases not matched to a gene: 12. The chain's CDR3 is CATREGAEAEKLFF. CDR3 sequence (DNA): TGTGCCACCAGAGAGGGGGCGGAGGCTGAAAAACTGTTTTTT.